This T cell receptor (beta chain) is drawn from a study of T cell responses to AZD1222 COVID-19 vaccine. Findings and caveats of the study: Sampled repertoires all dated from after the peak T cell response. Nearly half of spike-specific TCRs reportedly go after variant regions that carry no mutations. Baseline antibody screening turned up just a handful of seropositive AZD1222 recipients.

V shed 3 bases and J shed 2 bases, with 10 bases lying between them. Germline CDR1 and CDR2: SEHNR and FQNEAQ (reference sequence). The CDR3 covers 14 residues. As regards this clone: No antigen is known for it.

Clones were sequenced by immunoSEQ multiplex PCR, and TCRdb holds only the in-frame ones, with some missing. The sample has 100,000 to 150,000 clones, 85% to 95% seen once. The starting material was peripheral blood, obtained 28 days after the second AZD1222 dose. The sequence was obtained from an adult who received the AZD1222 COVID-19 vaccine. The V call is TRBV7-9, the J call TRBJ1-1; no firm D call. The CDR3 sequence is CASSFTVSNTEAFF. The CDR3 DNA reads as TGTGCCAGCAGCTTCACAGTTAGTAACACTGAAGCTTTCTTT.